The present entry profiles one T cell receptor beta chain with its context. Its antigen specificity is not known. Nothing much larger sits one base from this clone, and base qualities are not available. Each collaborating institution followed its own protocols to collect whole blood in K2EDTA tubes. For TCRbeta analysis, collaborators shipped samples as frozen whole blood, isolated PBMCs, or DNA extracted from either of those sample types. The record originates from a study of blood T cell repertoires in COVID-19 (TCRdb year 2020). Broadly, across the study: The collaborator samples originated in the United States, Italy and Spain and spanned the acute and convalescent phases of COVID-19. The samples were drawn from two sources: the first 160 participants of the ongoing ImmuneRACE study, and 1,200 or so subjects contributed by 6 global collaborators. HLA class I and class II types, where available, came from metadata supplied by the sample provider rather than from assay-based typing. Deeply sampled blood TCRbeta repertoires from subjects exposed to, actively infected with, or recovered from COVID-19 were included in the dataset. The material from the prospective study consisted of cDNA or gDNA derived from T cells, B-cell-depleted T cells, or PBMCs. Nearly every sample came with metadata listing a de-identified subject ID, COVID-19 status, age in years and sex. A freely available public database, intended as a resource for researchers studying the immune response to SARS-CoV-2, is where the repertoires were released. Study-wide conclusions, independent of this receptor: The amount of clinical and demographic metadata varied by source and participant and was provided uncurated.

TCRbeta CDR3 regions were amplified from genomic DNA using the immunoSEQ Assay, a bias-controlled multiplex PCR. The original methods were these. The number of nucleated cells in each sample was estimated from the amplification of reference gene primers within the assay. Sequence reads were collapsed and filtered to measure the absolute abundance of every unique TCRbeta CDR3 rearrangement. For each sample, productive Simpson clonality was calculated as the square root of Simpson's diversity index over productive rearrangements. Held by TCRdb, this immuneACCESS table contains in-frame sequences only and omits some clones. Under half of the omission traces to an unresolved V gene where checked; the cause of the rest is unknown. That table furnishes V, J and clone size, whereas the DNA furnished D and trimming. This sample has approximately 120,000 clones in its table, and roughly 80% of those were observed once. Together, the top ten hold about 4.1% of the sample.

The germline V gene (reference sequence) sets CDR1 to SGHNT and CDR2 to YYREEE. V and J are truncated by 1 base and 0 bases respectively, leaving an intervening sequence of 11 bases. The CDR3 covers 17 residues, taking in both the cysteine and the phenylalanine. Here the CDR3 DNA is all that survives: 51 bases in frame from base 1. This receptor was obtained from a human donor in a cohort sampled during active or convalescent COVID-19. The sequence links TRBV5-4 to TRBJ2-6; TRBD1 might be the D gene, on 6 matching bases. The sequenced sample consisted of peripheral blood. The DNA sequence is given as TGTGCCAGCAGCTTGACCACGGACAGCTCTGGGGCCAACGTCCTGACTTTC. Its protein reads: CASSLTTDSSGANVLTF.